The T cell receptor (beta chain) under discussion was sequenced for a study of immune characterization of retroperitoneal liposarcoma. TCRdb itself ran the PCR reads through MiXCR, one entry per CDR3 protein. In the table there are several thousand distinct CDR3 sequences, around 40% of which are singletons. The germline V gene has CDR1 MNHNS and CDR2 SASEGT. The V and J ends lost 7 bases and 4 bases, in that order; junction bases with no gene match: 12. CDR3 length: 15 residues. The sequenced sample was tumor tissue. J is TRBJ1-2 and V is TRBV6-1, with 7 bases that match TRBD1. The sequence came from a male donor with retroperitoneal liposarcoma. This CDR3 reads CASTLTAGGAYGYTF. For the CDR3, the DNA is TGTGCCAGCACCTTGACCGCAGGGGGGGCCTATGGCTACACCTTC.